Below, 18 T cell receptor beta chains from the same sample are listed, as sequenced in a study of T cells in Graves' hyperthyroidism and ophthalmopathy (dated by TCRdb to between 2017 and 2020). The protocol used for the library was multiplex PCR. Sequencer: Illumina HiSeq 2000. The TCR beta CDR3 regions were amplified from the RNA transcripts. The first round of RT-PCR for the TCR CDR3 was performed with the HTBI primer set and the Qiagen OneStep RT-PCR kit. The public reads were run again by TCRdb, first through fastp at Q25 and then through MiXCR, and only productive beta chains were kept. CDR3 protein sequences are deduplicated, and each keeps its most common genes and DNA. The sample table shows under 300,000 distinct CDR3 sequences, and approximately 12% are seen once. 7.8% of the sample is in the top ten clones. Sequencing was done on a sample of blood. These receptors were obtained from a woman younger than 45 with Graves' hyperthyroidism that later progressed to Graves' ophthalmopathy.

This clonotype was counted many times. This sequence joins TRBV12-3 or TRBV12-4 and TRBJ1-2, with 7 positions matching TRBD1. CDR3 length: 13 amino acids. The junction had 4 bases not matched to a gene; V was cut back by 3 bases and J by 6 bases. This CDR3 reads CASSFTTGDGYTF. The CDR3 coding sequence is TGTGCCAGCAGTTTCACAACAGGGGATGGCTACACCTTC.

This clonotype appeared many times. The chain is built from TRBV7-2 and TRBJ2-6; D remains unclear. The CDR3 runs to 14 residues. Germline CDR1 and CDR2: SGHTA and FQGNSA. V gave up 3 bases and J gave up 4 bases, with 7 bases separating them. CDR3 sequence reads: CASSFFGGANVLTF. CDR3 bases: TGTGCCAGCAGCTTTTTCGGGGGGGCCAACGTCCTGACTTTC.

This chain links TRBV20-1 with TRBJ2-5; TRBD1 agrees at 10 bases. Losses at the gene ends were 6 bases for V and 5 bases for J; bases not matched to a gene: 15. CDR1 DFQATT and CDR2 SNEGSKA come from the germline V gene (reference sequence). The CDR3 consists of 16 residues. The DNA for the CDR3 is TGCAGTGCCTATACCCAATATGGGACAGGGGTCGAGACCCAGTACTTC. Its protein product is CSAYTQYGTGVETQYF.

In its sample, this clonotype was seen many times. The gene calls are TRBV6-1 and TRBJ2-7; D not certain. The CDR3 totals 13 residues. CDR1 and CDR2 (germline): MNHNS, SASEGT. V lost 7 bases, J lost 2 bases, and 12 bases lay in between. The CDR3 DNA reads TGTGCCAGCACCTCCGGCCCGACCTACGAGCAGTACTTC. It translates to CASTSGPTYEQYF.

Remarks on this clonotype: A much larger clone sits a single nucleotide away, making a read error possible. This rearrangement joins TRBV28 to TRBJ2-6, with 9 bases fitting TRBD1. Looked up from germline, CDR1 is MDHEN and CDR2 is SYDVKM. The CDR3 length is 21 residues. The ends lost 4 bases at V and 1 base at J; junction bases unmatched: 17. The CDR3 protein is CASSSLGTGKELRSGANVLTF. In nucleotides, the CDR3 is TGTGCCAGCAGTTCCCTCGGGACAGGGAAAGAGCTAAGGTCTGGGGCCAACGTCCTGACTTTC.

This clonotype was counted many times. DNA for the CDR3: TGTGCCAGCAGCTTTGGTGAGGGAGGCACTGAAGCTTTCTTT. The encoded protein is CASSFGEGGTEAFF. The chain combines TRBV7-6 with TRBJ1-1; no clear D. CDR3 length: 14 amino acids. V lost 3 bases and J lost 4, with 12 bases in between. Germline V gene data show CDR1 as SGHVS and CDR2 as FNYEAQ.

This clonotype was recorded many times. The genes are TRBV2 and TRBJ2-5, with D unresolved. This CDR3 comprises 13 residues. Trimming removed 7 bases from V and 5 bases from J, with 14 bases in between. Germline CDR1 is SNHLY and CDR2 is FYNNEI. CDR3 nucleotide sequence: TGTGCCAGCAACCGGAACGGTGGGGAGACCCAGTACTTC. It specifies CASNRNGGETQYF.

The chain employs TRBV2 and TRBJ1-6; no definite D call. V lost 5 bases and J 5 bases, leaving 10 bases between the germline ends. The CDR3 is 14 amino acids. The germline V gene encodes CDR1 SNHLY and CDR2 FYNNEI. The CDR3 DNA sequence: TGTGCCAGCAGTTCTGACGGAGATAATTCACCCCTCCACTTT. It yields the protein CASSSDGDNSPLHF. The whole variable domain, filled in from reference TRBV2 and TRBJ1-6, reads EPEVTQTPSHQVTQMGQEVILRCVPISNHLYFYWYRQILGQKVEFLVSFYNNEISEKSEIFDDQFSVERPDGSNFTLKIRSTKLEDSAMYFCASSSDGDNSPLHFGNGTRLTVT.

Many counts were recorded for this clonotype. V gene TRBV28 combines with J gene TRBJ2-4; D may correspond to TRBD1 or TRBD2 (5 bases each). V lost 2 bases and J 0 bases, leaving 8 bases between the germline ends. Looked up from germline, CDR1 is MDHEN and CDR2 is SYDVKM. This CDR3 has 15 residues. CDR3 in DNA: TGTGCCAGCAGTTTACGGGGCTTAGCCAAAAACATTCAGTACTTC. As protein: CASSLRGLAKNIQYF.

This sequence joins TRBV15 and TRBJ1-2; a weak D match, TRBD1 (6 bases). Between the trimmed V and J ends, which lost 0 bases and 4 bases, there was a span of 18 bases. Germline CDR1 and CDR2: LNHNV and YYDKDF (reference sequence). This CDR3 has 17 residues. The CDR3 spells CATSRDAGAPFPYGYTF. In nucleotides, the CDR3 is TGTGCCACCAGCAGAGACGCAGGGGCCCCCTTCCCCTATGGCTACACCTTC.

This clonotype appeared a few times. The rearrangement links TRBV9 to TRBJ2-7; a weak D match, TRBD2 (6 bases). CDR3 size: 14 residues. The germline V gene has CDR1 SGDLS and CDR2 YYNGEE. Trimming removed 3 bases from V and 2 bases from J, with 12 bases in between. CDR3 sequence: CASSAAGSTYEQYF. CDR3 coding DNA: TGTGCCAGCAGCGCGGCCGGGAGTACCTACGAGCAGTACTTC. Combining the CDR3 with reference TRBV9 and TRBJ2-7 gives the whole variable domain DSGVTQTPKHLITATGQRVTLRCSPRSGDLSVYWYQQSLDQGLQFLIQYYNGEERAKGNILERFSAQQFPDLHSELNLSSLELGDSALYFCASSAAGSTYEQYFGPGTRLTVT.

V and J are TRBV24-1 and TRBJ2-3; TRBD2 matches 11 bases. The trim removed 5 bases at V and 1 base at J, leaving 4 bases unmatched. The germline V gene has CDR1 KGHDR and CDR2 SFDVKD. This CDR3 is 16 amino acids long. CDR3 DNA: TGTGCCACCAGTGTAGCGGGAGGGGCCGGCACAGATACGCAGTATTTT. It translates to CATSVAGGAGTDTQYF.

The rearrangement links TRBV19 to TRBJ1-5; D is perhaps TRBD1 (6 bases). This CDR3 comprises 14 residues. The V gene lost 8 bases and the J gene lost 3 bases, with 14 bases spanning the gap. Per the germline V gene, CDR1 is LNHDA and CDR2 is SQIVND (reference sequence). The CDR3 spells CASGGGNYNQPQHF. In DNA, the CDR3 is TGTGCCAGTGGGGGCGGAAATTACAATCAGCCCCAGCATTTT.

This clonotype was counted at least ten times. The CDR3 sequence is CASTTPRIYNSPLHF. The DNA for the CDR3 is TGTGCCAGCACCACCCCCCGCATCTATAATTCACCCCTCCACTTT. V is TRBV28 and J is TRBJ1-6; no clear D. V dropped 7 bases and J dropped 3 bases, with 13 bases sitting between them. This CDR3 comprises 15 residues. The germline gives CDR1 MDHEN, CDR2 SYDVKM.

This clonotype was recorded at least ten times. In nucleotides, the CDR3 is TGTGCCATCAGGCGGACAGGGATGAACACTGAAGCTTTCTTT. Amino acids: CAIRRTGMNTEAFF. V and J are TRBV10-3 and TRBJ1-1; 8 bases match TRBD1. CDR1 and CDR2 (germline): ENHRY, SYGVKD. CDR3 length equals 14 residues. The V segment lost 6 bases and the J segment 0 bases; nucleotides outside the gene matches: 3.

The J gene is TRBJ2-7, the V gene TRBV27; no definite D call. This CDR3 has 14 amino acids. The V gene lost 4 bases and the J gene lost 2 bases, with 12 bases spanning the gap. Per germline, CDR1 MNHEY and CDR2 SMNVEV (reference sequence). The CDR3 nucleotides are TGTGCCAGCAGTTATCGGGCAGACACCTACGAGCAGTACTTC. Encoded protein: CASSYRADTYEQYF.

This clonotype was picked up many times. This chain uses TRBV9 with TRBJ2-1; D might be TRBD1 or TRBD2, each matching 5 bases. V was shortened by 3 bases and J by 4 bases, with 11 bases between the two germline ends. Germline-derived CDR1 and CDR2 are SGDLS and YYNGEE. CDR3 size: 14 residues. CDR3 loop: CASSEGTRYNEQFF. The CDR3 DNA sequence: TGTGCCAGCAGCGAGGGGACCCGATACAATGAGCAGTTCTTC.

This clonotype has at least ten counts. The V call is TRBV28, the J call TRBJ2-1; D remains unclear. Germline CDR1 reads MDHEN; CDR2 reads SYDVKM. The CDR3 has 12 residues. The germline V and J ends were trimmed by 5 bases and 9 bases, with 11 bases remaining between them. The CDR3 protein is CASSMGWTEQFF. The CDR3 DNA sequence: TGTGCCAGCAGTATGGGGTGGACTGAGCAGTTCTTC.